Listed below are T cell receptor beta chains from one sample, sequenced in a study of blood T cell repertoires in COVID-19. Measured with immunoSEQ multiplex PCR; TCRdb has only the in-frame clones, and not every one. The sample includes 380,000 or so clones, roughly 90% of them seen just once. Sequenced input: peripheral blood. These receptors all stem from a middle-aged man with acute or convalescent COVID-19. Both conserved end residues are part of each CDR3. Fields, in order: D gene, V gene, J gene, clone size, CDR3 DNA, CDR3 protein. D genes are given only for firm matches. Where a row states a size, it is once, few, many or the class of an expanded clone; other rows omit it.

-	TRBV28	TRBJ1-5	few	TGTGCCAGCACGAAAGGGGGAGTCAATCAGCCCCAGCATTTT	CASTKGGVNQPQHF
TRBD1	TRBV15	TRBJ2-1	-	TGTGCCACGACAGGGCCGAGCTCCTACAATGAGCAGTTCTTC	CATTGPSSYNEQFF
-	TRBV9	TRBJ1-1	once	TGTGCCAGCAGCGTAGGGCCCCAGATGAACACTGAAGCTTTCTTT	CASSVGPQMNTEAFF
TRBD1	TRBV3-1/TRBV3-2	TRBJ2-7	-	TGTGCCAGCAGGGGCCGGGACAGGGGGTCCTACGAGCAGTACTTC	CASRGRDRGSYEQYF
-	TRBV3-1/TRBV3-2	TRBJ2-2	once	TGTGCCAGCAGCCAAGTGTCCCACGGGGAGCTGTTTTTT	CASSQVSHGELFF
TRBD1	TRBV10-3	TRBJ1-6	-	TGTGCCATCAGTGAAAGGGACAGCGAAAATTCACCCCTCCACTTT	CAISERDSENSPLHF
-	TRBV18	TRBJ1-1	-	TGTGCCAGCTCCACCGCGGGAACGAACACTGAAGCTTTCTTT	CASSTAGTNTEAFF
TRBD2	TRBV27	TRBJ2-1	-	TGTGCCAGCAGTTTAGCGGGAGCTGGCAACAATGAGCAGTTCTTC	CASSLAGAGNNEQFF
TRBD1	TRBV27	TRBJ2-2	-	TGTGCCAGCATACTGGGGGGGGACAGGGCCCAGCACCGGGGAGCTGTTTTT	CASILGGDRAQHRGAVF
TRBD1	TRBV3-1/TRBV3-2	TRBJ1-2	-	TGTGCCAGCACTTCCGCAGGGACAGGGGTTCATGGCTACACCTTC	CASTSAGTGVHGYTF
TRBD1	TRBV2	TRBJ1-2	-	TGTGCCAGCAGGGGGACAGGGGAAGGCTACACCTTC	CASRGTGEGYTF
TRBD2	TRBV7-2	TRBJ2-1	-	TGTGCCAGCAGATTGGGACTAGCTTCCTACAATGAGCAGTTCTTC	CASRLGLASYNEQFF
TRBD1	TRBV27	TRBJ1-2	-	TGTGCCAGCAGTTTCAAAGGGGGCTTATATTATGGCTACACCTTC	CASSFKGGLYYGYTF
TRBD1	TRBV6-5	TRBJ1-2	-	TGTGCCAGCAGTCGGACAGGGAGCTATGGCTACACCTTC	CASSRTGSYGYTF
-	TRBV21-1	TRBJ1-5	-	TGTGCCAGCAGCAAAGGCCCGGGAGGCAATCAGCCCCAGCATTTT	CASSKGPGGNQPQHF
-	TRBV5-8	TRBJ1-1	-	TGTGCCAGCAGCTTGACACCTGGGGCCACTGAAGCTTTCTTT	CASSLTPGATEAFF
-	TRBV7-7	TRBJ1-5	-	TGTGCTAGCAGCTTTAACCGAGGGGGTACGAATAGCAATCAGCCCCAGCATTTT	CASSFNRGGTNSNQPQHF
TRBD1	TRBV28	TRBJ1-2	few	TGTGCCAGCAGTATCCTCCAGGACAGGCCTAACTATGGCTACACCTTC	CASSILQDRPNYGYTF
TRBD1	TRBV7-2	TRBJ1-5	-	TGTGCCAGCAGGGGCGGGACAGGGGTTTGGCAGCCCCAGCATTTT	CASRGGTGVWQPQHF
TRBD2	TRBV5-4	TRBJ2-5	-	TGTGCCAGCAGCCGTACTAGCGGACCACAAGAGACCCAGTACTTC	CASSRTSGPQETQYF
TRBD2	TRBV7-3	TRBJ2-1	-	TGTGCCAGCAGTGGACTAGCGGGAGGGCGTGTAGATGAGCAGTTCTTC	CASSGLAGGRVDEQFF
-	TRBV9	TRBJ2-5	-	TGTGCCAGCAGCGTAACAGGCAGCCACCAAGAGACCCAGTACTTC	CASSVTGSHQETQYF
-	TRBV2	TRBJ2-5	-	TGTGCCAGCCATAGGACAGGGAGGGTCGAGACCCAGTACTTC	CASHRTGRVETQYF
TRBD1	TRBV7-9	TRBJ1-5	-	TGTGCCAGCAGCTTCGGGACAGGGAATAACCAGCCCCAGCATTTT	CASSFGTGNNQPQHF
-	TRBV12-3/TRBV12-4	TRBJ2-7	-	TGTGCCAGCAGCCCTGCAGGGAACTACGAGCAGTACTTC	CASSPAGNYEQYF
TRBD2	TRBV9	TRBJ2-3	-	TGTGCCAGCAGCGACTCACCGGGACTAGCGGGAGGCACAGATACGCAGTATTTT	CASSDSPGLAGGTDTQYF
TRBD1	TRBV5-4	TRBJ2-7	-	TGTGCCAGCAGCGTGGGGGGACAGGGCTCCTACGAGCAGTACTTC	CASSVGGQGSYEQYF
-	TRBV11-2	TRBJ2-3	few	TGTGCCAGCAGCCCCTGGGGGCGGGAGAGCACAGATACGCAGTATTTT	CASSPWGRESTDTQYF
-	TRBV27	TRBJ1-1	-	TGTGCCAGCAGAATGTACTGGGGGCGGCTGGTGGACACTGAAGCTTTCTTT	CASRMYWGRLVDTEAFF
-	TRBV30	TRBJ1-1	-	TGTGCCTGGAGTGTACTAACTGATACCGAAGCTTTCTTT	CAWSVLTDTEAFF
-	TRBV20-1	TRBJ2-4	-	TGCAGTGCTAGTGGATGGCGGGATGGGGAAAACATTCAGTACTTC	CSASGWRDGENIQYF
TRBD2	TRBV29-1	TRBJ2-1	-	TGCAGCGGGTCCTTAGCGGGAGGGGATGATGAGCAGTTCTTC	CSGSLAGGDDEQFF
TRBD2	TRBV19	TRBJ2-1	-	TGTGCCAGTAGTGTAAGCGGGACGAGCTCCTACAATGAGCAGTTCTTC	CASSVSGTSSYNEQFF
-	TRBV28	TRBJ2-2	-	TGTGCCAGCAGTTTCCGGGTGAACACCGGGGAGCTGTTTTTT	CASSFRVNTGELFF
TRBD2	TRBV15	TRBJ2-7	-	TGTGCCACCGCGACTAGCGGGGGGGCCGGCGAGCAGTACTTC	CATATSGGAGEQYF
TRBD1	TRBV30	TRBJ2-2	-	TGTGCCTGGAGGGGGCCAGGGGGCACCGGGGAGCTGTTTTTT	CAWRGPGGTGELFF
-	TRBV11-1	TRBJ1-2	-	TGTGCCAGCAGCGACCGGGACACGGCGGATGGCTACACCTTC	CASSDRDTADGYTF
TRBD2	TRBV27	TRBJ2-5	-	TGTGCCAGCAGTTTATGGCTAGCGGGACGGGAGACCCAGTACTTC	CASSLWLAGRETQYF
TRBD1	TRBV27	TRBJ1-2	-	TGTGCCAGCAGAACCCGGACAGGGCAAGGCTACACCTTC	CASRTRTGQGYTF
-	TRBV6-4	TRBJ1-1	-	TGTGCCAGCAGTCCCGGGGGGCGTAGCACTGAAGCTTTCTTT	CASSPGGRSTEAFF
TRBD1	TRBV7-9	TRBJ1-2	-	TGTGCCAGCAGCCAAAGACAGGGCCGTAACTATGGCTACACCTTC	CASSQRQGRNYGYTF
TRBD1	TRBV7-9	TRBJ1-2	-	TGTGCCAGCAGCTTGCGGGACAGACCTAACTATGGCTACACCTTC	CASSLRDRPNYGYTF
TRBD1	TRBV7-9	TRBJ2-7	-	TGTGCCAGCAGCCCCACCGGGACAGGGGGCTACGAGCAGTACTTC	CASSPTGTGGYEQYF
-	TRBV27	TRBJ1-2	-	TGTGCCAGCAGTTACGACGGACAGAATAACTATGGCTACACCTTC	CASSYDGQNNYGYTF